This TCR beta chain was captured by sequencing in a study of shared clonotypes between healthy human individuals. TCRdb's copy holds only in-frame clones and misses some; the assay was immunoSEQ multiplex PCR. The sample lists some 2,000,000 clones, around 95% occurring once. A split of CD4+ cells into CD45RA+ naive and CD45RA-negative memory subsets was performed. The CDR3 contains 15 residues. CDR1 ENHRY and CDR2 SYGVKD come from the germline V gene. Trimming shortened V by 3 bases and J by 3 bases, and 11 bases separated the two germline ends. Input material: naive CD4+ T cells sorted from blood. Subset: CD45RA+ positively selected. This TCR came from a young man in good health. The chain recombines TRBV10-3 with TRBJ2-2, with D possibly TRBD2 on 6 matching bases. For the CDR3, the DNA is TGTGCCATCAGTGATCTTAGCGGTTACACCGGGGAGCTGTTTTTT. Protein sequence: CAISDLSGYTGELFF.